The text below deals with one T cell receptor beta chain. The source of the sample is a study of T cell responses to AZD1222 COVID-19 vaccine. Overall study: Pooled together were second doses at about 4 or about 12 weeks.

Trimming pared 2 bases from V and 0 bases from J, leaving 10 bases between. CDR1 SEHNR and CDR2 FQNEAQ come from the germline V gene (reference sequence). CDR3 size: 15 residues. Profiling relied on immunoSEQ multiplex PCR, and the TCRdb table lists in-frame clones only, not all of them. Of 150,000 or so clones listed, 90% are singletons. The J gene is TRBJ1-1, the V gene TRBV7-9, with D tentatively TRBD1 (5 bases). The specimen comprised peripheral blood, sampled on day 0 of AZD1222 vaccination. This sequence was found in an adult in good health. In DNA, the CDR3 is TGTGCCAGCAGCTTACAGGGAGGGGTGAACACTGAAGCTTTCTTT. Protein sequence: CASSLQGGVNTEAFF. Complete variable domain (other parts from reference TRBV7-9 and TRBJ1-1): DTGVSQNPRHKITKRGQNVTFRCDPISEHNRLYWYRQTLGQGPEFLTYFQNEAQLEKSRLLSDRFSAERPKGSFSTLEIQRTEQGDSAMYLCASSLQGGVNTEAFFGQGTRLTVV.